These 17 T cell receptor beta chains share one sample of origin, sequenced in a study of blood T cell repertoires in COVID-19. Data came from immunoSEQ multiplex PCR; TCRdb stores just in-frame clones and leaves some out. The table lists 100,000 to 150,000 clones, about 90% of them singletons. The sequenced sample was peripheral blood. The receptors derive from a woman aged 60-75 years with COVID-19, enrolled during active disease.

The chain couples TRBV27 to TRBJ1-2; D gene ambiguous. The CDR3 loop spans 14 amino acids. Trimming took off 4 bases at V and 4 bases at J, with 13 bases between the two ends. Germline V CDR1 and CDR2: MNHEY, SMNVEV (reference sequence). In nucleotides, the CDR3 is TGTGCCAGCAGTTCCATACAGATTCCCTATGGCTACACCTTC. Residues: CASSSIQIPYGYTF.

The rearrangement links TRBV4-2 to TRBJ1-3, with 10 bases that match TRBD1. V shed 7 bases and J 2 bases; nucleotides not matched to a gene: 2. Germline assignment: CDR1 LGHNA and CDR2 YNFKEQ. The CDR3 runs 14 residues. In nucleotides, the CDR3 is TGTGCCAGCACCGGACAGGGGGCTGGAAACACCATATATTTT. This gives the protein CASTGQGAGNTIYF.

The chain links TRBV6-1 to TRBJ1-3; unclear D gene. The germline V gene has CDR1 MNHNS and CDR2 SASEGT. Between the trimmed V and J ends, which lost 1 base and 2 bases, there was a span of 12 bases. This CDR3 is 16 amino acids long. Here the CDR3 reads CASSEVHSSAGNTIYF. The CDR3 DNA sequence: TGTGCCAGCAGTGAAGTTCACAGTTCGGCTGGAAACACCATATATTTT.

V usage is TRBV7-2 and J usage is TRBJ2-4; D might be TRBD2 (6 bases). The CDR3 sequence is 17 residues long. Trimming removed 1 base from V and 0 bases from J, with 13 bases in between. Germline V gene lookup returns CDR1 SGHTA and CDR2 FQGNSA. DNA for the CDR3: TGTGCCAGCAGCTTAGTCAAGGGGACTCTAGCCAAAAACATTCAGTACTTC. Translation: CASSLVKGTLAKNIQYF.

The chain couples TRBV5-8 to TRBJ1-6; D is possibly TRBD1 (5 bases). The V end was cut by 6 bases, the J end by 7 bases, with 11 bases between. This CDR3 is 13 amino acids long. The V gene's germline CDR1 is SGHTS and CDR2 YDEGEE. In nucleotides, the CDR3 is TGTGCCAGCAACCCCGACAGAAATTCACCCCTCCACTTT. As protein: CASNPDRNSPLHF.

This clone was seen only once. The chain couples TRBV5-1 to TRBJ2-2; TRBD2 matches at 7 bases. The CDR3 totals 16 residues. Germline CDR1 and CDR2: SGHRS and YFSETQ. J lost 0 bases, V lost 0 bases, and 2 bases had no gene match. The DNA of the CDR3 is TGCGCCAGCAGCTTGGGCGGGAGAGCGAACACCGGGGAGCTGTTTTTT. It yields the protein CASSLGGRANTGELFF.

This clone was detected only once. This chain links TRBV6-2 or TRBV6-3 with TRBJ1-1; D is possibly TRBD1 (5 bases). The germline V gene encodes CDR1 MNHEY and CDR2 SVGEGT. This CDR3 has 13 amino acids. V dropped 2 bases and J dropped 4 bases, with 8 bases sitting between them. The CDR3 nucleotides are TGTGCCAGCAGTTACCGGGGGTCCACTGAAGCTTTCTTT. It translates to CASSYRGSTEAFF.

The chain uses TRBV9 and TRBJ1-6, with a tentative D call TRBD1 (5 bases). There are 14 residues in the CDR3. Between the trimmed V and J ends, which lost 3 bases and 4 bases, there was a span of 8 bases. Germline CDR1 reads SGDLS; CDR2 reads YYNGEE. The CDR3 DNA sequence: TGTGCCAGCAGCGAACAGGATTATAATTCACCCCTCCACTTT. The encoded protein is CASSEQDYNSPLHF.

The table lists this clone with a count of one. The genes are TRBV2 and TRBJ1-2, with TRBD1 identical over 9 bases. Germline CDR1 reads SNHLY; CDR2 reads FYNNEI. The CDR3 contains 12 residues. Losses at the gene ends were 7 bases for V and 5 bases for J; bases not matched to a gene: 2. The CDR3 spells CASIGTGYGYTF. CDR3 DNA sequence: TGTGCCAGCATTGGGACAGGGTATGGCTACACCTTC.

The genes are TRBV19 and TRBJ1-6; no clear D. The CDR3 consists of 15 residues. The V end was cut by 6 bases, the J end by 7 bases, with 16 bases between. Looked up from germline, CDR1 is LNHDA and CDR2 is SQIVND (reference sequence). The CDR3 coding sequence is TGTGCCAGTAGGATTGAGACACGGAAAAATTCACCCCTCCACTTT. As protein: CASRIETRKNSPLHF. Combining the CDR3 with reference TRBV19 and TRBJ1-6 gives the whole variable domain DGGITQSPKYLFRKEGQNVTLSCEQNLNHDAMYWYRQDPGQGLRLIYYSQIVNDFQKGDIAEGYSVSREKKESFPLTVTSAQKNPTAFYLCASRIETRKNSPLHFGNGTRLTVT.

The rearrangement links TRBV27 to TRBJ2-6; D not resolved. CDR1 and CDR2 (germline): MNHEY, SMNVEV (reference sequence). The length of the CDR3 is 15 residues. With 0 bases removed from V and 3 bases from J, the gap between germline ends came to 6 bases. This CDR3 is CASSLSRYGANVLTF. CDR3 coding DNA: TGTGCCAGCAGTTTATCGAGGTATGGGGCCAACGTCCTGACTTTC.

The table lists this clone with many counts. The chain combines TRBV6-1 with TRBJ2-3; 11 bases fit TRBD2. Trimming at V came to 3 bases and at J to 2 bases, leaving 4 bases not matched to a gene. Germline V CDR1 and CDR2: MNHNS, SASEGT. The CDR3 is 16 residues long. Here the CDR3 DNA reads TGTGCCAGCAGTGATTCTAGCGGGGGGCCCACAGATACGCAGTATTTT. This codes for CASSDSSGGPTDTQYF.

V gene TRBV14 combines with J gene TRBJ2-2; D is uncertain. The CDR3 length is 13 residues. V was cut by 3 bases and J by 6 bases, with 8 bases left in between. Germline V gives CDR1 SGHDN, CDR2 FVKESK. The CDR3 DNA sequence: TGTGCCAGCAGCCACCCGGGTTCCGGGGAGCTGTTTTTT. Protein product: CASSHPGSGELFF.

The rearrangement links TRBV23-1 to TRBJ1-5; D not resolved. TRBV23-1 is flagged as an ORF with uncertain function. The V and J ends lost 2 bases and 4 bases respectively, with 12 bases between them. The CDR3 loop spans 15 amino acids. Here the CDR3 DNA reads TGCGCCAGCAGTCAAACCCTCAGTTCAAATCAGCCCCAGCATTTT. It codes for CASSQTLSSNQPQHF.

V is TRBV29-1 and J is TRBJ1-1; D gene unclear. CDR1 is SQVTM and CDR2 is ANQGSEA in the germline V gene. The length of the CDR3 is 13 residues. Trimming pared 3 bases from V and 9 bases from J, leaving 17 bases between. CDR3 in DNA: TGCAGCGTTGATACGCCAGGATACCACCAAGCTTTCTTT. It translates to CSVDTPGYHQAFF. The whole variable domain, remainder taken from reference TRBV29-1 and TRBJ1-1, is SAVISQKPSRDICQRGTSLTIQCQVDSQVTMMFWYRQQPGQSLTLIATANQGSEATYESGFVIDKFPISRPNLTFSTLTVSNMSPEDSSIYLCSVDTPGYHQAFFGQGTRLTVV.

V usage is TRBV4-1 and J usage is TRBJ2-1; maybe TRBD2 (6 bases). Germline V CDR1 and CDR2: MGHRA, YSYEKL. V lost 4 bases, J lost 4 bases, and 17 bases lay in between. The CDR3 has 16 amino acids. The CDR3 region is CASSPVGEAGYNEQFF. The CDR3 DNA reads as TGCGCCAGCAGCCCAGTAGGGGAGGCGGGGTACAATGAGCAGTTCTTC.

The chain recombines TRBV10-3 with TRBJ1-1; TRBD1 agrees at 11 bases. Germline CDR1 reads ENHRY; CDR2 reads SYGVKD. The CDR3 loop spans 13 amino acids. V gave up 10 bases and J gave up 5 bases; unmatched junction bases: 6. Here the CDR3 DNA reads TGTGCCACGGGAGGGACAGGGGGGACTGAAGCTTTCTTT. As protein: CATGGTGGTEAFF.